This T cell receptor (beta chain) is drawn from a study of blood T cells in healthy people across ages (dated by TCRdb to between 2014 and 2017). Looking at the study overall: In model experiments, template switching captured about one uniquely barcoded TCR beta cDNA molecule for every two T cells. Donors of different ages were randomly distributed across sequencing lanes to avoid experimental bias. The study measured age-related changes in TCR beta repertoire diversity using deep sequencing normalized with unique cDNA molecular identifiers. The donors were divided into four age groups: young (average around 16 years), middle-aged (approximately 42), aged (around 67) and long-lived (roughly 82). For two donors (one aged 18 to 30 and one aged 80 or older), the study analyzed two additional independent replicas of 1 million unique cDNA reads from the same blood draw. On the study overall, not on this receptor specifically: Total diversity estimates from one million sequenced T cells were considered lower bounds and underestimates. Compared with the aged group, the long-lived group had more naive CD4+ T cells, fewer expanded clones and increased TCR diversity, suggesting age selection. Because donor CMV infection status was unknown, age-related changes in expanded clonotypes were potentially confounded. Because profiling used bulk unsorted PBMCs, naive and antigen-experienced compartments could not be compared conclusively. Observed TCR beta diversity correlated strongly with the percentage of naive T cells measured by flow cytometry. As age increased, observed TCR beta diversity per million T cells dropped in a roughly linear way, and a significant reduction was already evident by age 40.

The 39 donors, aged 6 to 90 years, were systemically healthy Caucasian individuals from Russia. Around 10 milliliters of peripheral blood were collected from each donor into EDTA-treated Vacutainer tubes. Ficoll-Paque density-gradient centrifugation was used to isolate PBMCs, with at least 6.5 million per sample. Total RNA was extracted from PBMCs with Trizol reagent, with at least 5 micrograms obtained per sample. Naive CD45RAhigh/CD27high T cell percentages were measured by flow cytometry on a PBMC aliquot from every donor. The library was generated by 5' RACE. Instrument on record: Illumina HiSeq 2500. The second PCR ran for about 6 to 12 cycles and used a J-beta primer mix along with a sample-barcoded 5' primer. Each TCR beta cDNA molecule received a unique molecular identifier from a template-switch 5' adaptor carrying 12 random nucleotides. Each sample yielded at least 2.5 million CDR3-containing paired-end reads. First-strand cDNA was synthesized from all RNA with the Mint cDNA synthesis kit, primed by a TRBC-specific oligonucleotide. Following uracil-DNA glycosylase treatment, all cDNA underwent a first 18-cycle PCR with the universal primers M1SS and BC2_uni_R. The authors processed their data as follows. For normalization, 1 million high-quality reads, each with a distinct molecular identifier, were randomly selected from each sample. Instead of being binned into consensus sequences, reads with shared molecular identifiers were discarded. CDR3 identification, clonotype clustering and error correction used MiTCR with a Q25 quality threshold and the strictest error-elimination algorithm. A nonparametric unseen species model with Euler transformation was used to estimate lower-bound total TCR beta diversity. TCRdb reanalyzed the raw reads on its own, using fastp at Q25 for trimming and MiXCR for clone calling, and kept in-frame beta chains. Identical CDR3 protein sequences are pooled into one entry, listed with their most common genes and DNA. The V and J calls and clone size are TCRdb's, not the authors'. The sample table shows some 1.5 million distinct CDR3 sequences, and 35% to 45% are seen once. The ten biggest clones cover approximately 4% of the sample.

CDR1 and CDR2, per the germline V gene, are MNHNS and SASEGT. V is cut back by 7 bases and J by 1 base, with 13 bases in the junction unmatched. The CDR3 spans 16 residues, from the cysteine through the phenylalanine. Of all the DNA, just the CDR3 is kept, 48 bases in frame from base 1. As for this clonotype: Its antigen has not been determined. Qualities for individual bases were not recorded, and no much larger clone is one base off.

The source of this sequence is a woman between 18 and 29 years old in good health. The specimen was blood. The chain is assembled from TRBV6-1 and TRBJ2-7; 7 bases in the middle match TRBD2. The DNA reads as follows: TGTGCCAGCATCCTCGCAGGGAGCGGGGTGTCCTACGAGCAGTACTTC. Protein translation: CASILAGSGVSYEQYF.